This TCR beta chain stems from a study of blood T cell repertoires in COVID-19. Study details: T cells, B-cell-depleted T cells, or PBMCs provided the cDNA or gDNA that served as material.

Produced via immunoSEQ multiplex PCR; TCRdb's table is partial and in-frame only. The data contain under 200,000 clones, roughly 81% of them singletons. V shed 5 bases and J shed 0 bases, with 18 bases lying between them. CDR3 size: 17 residues. The germline gives CDR1 SGHRS, CDR2 YFSETQ. The sample consisted of peripheral blood. This clonotype was sampled from a woman aged 55-75 years with COVID-19, enrolled during active disease. The chain links TRBV5-1 to TRBJ2-1; D is perhaps TRBD2 (5 bases). CDR3 sequence reads: CASRQTVAFSSYNEQFF. The CDR3 region has the DNA TGCGCCAGCAGGCAAACCGTAGCGTTTAGCTCCTACAATGAGCAGTTCTTC. Complete variable domain (other parts from reference TRBV5-1 and TRBJ2-1): KAGVTQTPRYLIKTRGQQVTLSCSPISGHRSVSWYQQTPGQGLQFLFEYFSETQRNKGNFPGRFSGRQFSNSRSEMNVSTLELGDSALYLCASRQTVAFSSYNEQFFGPGTRLTVL.